What follows are 29 T cell receptor beta chains derived from one specimen sequenced in a study of T-cell memory formation after mild COVID-19. Using its own MiXCR run on the 5' RACE reads, TCRdb lists one record per CDR3 protein. The sample yields 300,000 to 350,000 distinct CDR3 sequences, over 11% seen once. Sequencing was carried out using PBMCs or a T cell subset sorted from them (not recorded which). All receptors derive from a man between 18 and 35 years old who had mild COVID-19 (a few samples of this study predate the infection). Cell type and time point are not known.

The chain recombines TRBV4-1 with TRBJ1-1; 7 nucleotides agree with TRBD1. Germline values: CDR1 MGHRA, CDR2 YSYEKL. There are 13 residues in the CDR3. Trimming took 0 bases from V and 11 from J; bases not matched to a gene: 6. This CDR3 reads CASSQDWNRGAFF. CDR3 nucleotides: TGCGCCAGCAGCCAAGATTGGAACAGGGGTGCTTTCTTT.

There are a few counts of this clonotype. The chain joins TRBV18 to TRBJ1-4; tentative D call: TRBD1 (6 bases). The CDR3 is made up of 16 amino acids. V was shortened by 0 bases and J by 8 bases, with 16 bases between the two germline ends. The germline gives CDR1 KGHSH, CDR2 LQKENI. CDR3: CASSPPLDRHWEKLFF. CDR3 DNA: TGTGCCAGCTCACCACCACTCGACAGGCACTGGGAAAAACTGTTTTTT.

The V gene is TRBV11-2, the J gene TRBJ2-3, with D possibly TRBD2 on 5 matching bases. CDR1 and CDR2 (germline): SGHAT, FQNNGV. V lost 5 bases, J lost 2 bases, and 17 bases lay in between. This CDR3 is 16 amino acids long. CDR3 sequence reads: CASSPTPAGPTDTQYF. CDR3 DNA: TGTGCCAGCAGCCCGACACCGGCGGGCCCCACAGATACGCAGTATTTT.

This clonotype came up a few times. CDR3 nucleotide sequence: TGTGCCAGCAGCTCGTCCGGGACTAGCGGCCGCACAGATACGCAGTATTTT. It codes for CASSSSGTSGRTDTQYF. V is TRBV13 and J is TRBJ2-3, with 11 bases matching TRBD2. The V segment lost 4 bases and the J segment 1 base; nucleotides outside the gene matches: 7. CDR3 length: 17 residues. The V gene's germline CDR1 is PRHDT and CDR2 FYEKMQ (reference sequence).

The rearrangement links TRBV5-1 to TRBJ1-2; no definite D call. The germline V and J ends were trimmed by 6 bases and 12 bases, with 21 bases remaining between them. This CDR3 spans 13 amino acids. The V gene's germline CDR1 is SGHRS and CDR2 YFSETQ. The CDR3 loop reads CASMATGGSLHTF. For the CDR3, the DNA is TGCGCCAGCATGGCAACCGGAGGGAGCCTTCACACCTTC.

This clonotype was counted at least ten times. The chain couples TRBV6-5 to TRBJ1-1; D is ambiguous. The CDR3 covers 12 residues. Trimming left V 8 bases short and J 2 bases short, with 9 bases between. Germline CDR1 is MNHEY and CDR2 is SVGAGI. CDR3 nucleotide sequence: TGTGCCAGCCGCGGGGTTAACACTGAAGCTTTCTTT. Translating gives CASRGVNTEAFF.

This clonotype was seen a handful of times. The chain uses TRBV5-1 and TRBJ2-3; D is undetermined. This CDR3 has 14 residues. CDR1 and CDR2 from the germline V gene are SGHRS and YFSETQ. V was clipped by 1 base and J by 4 bases, with 10 bases between them. The DNA for the CDR3 is TGCGCCAGCAGCTTGATAGGCACCTCAGATACGCAGTATTTT. It yields the protein CASSLIGTSDTQYF.

The chain employs TRBV20-1 and TRBJ1-6, with D perhaps matching TRBD1 (5 bases). V lost 5 bases, J lost 10 bases, and 21 bases lay in between. The germline gives CDR1 DFQATT, CDR2 SNEGSKA (reference sequence). The CDR3 has 15 amino acids. The CDR3 DNA reads TGCAGTGCTCTACACGGGGGGAAGACCAACTCACCCCTCCACTTT. Residues: CSALHGGKTNSPLHF.

There are a few counts of this clonotype. The chain recombines TRBV5-6 with TRBJ2-7, with a weak D call TRBD2 (7 bases). The V and J ends lost 4 bases and 7 bases respectively, with 18 bases between them. The germline V gene encodes CDR1 SGHDT and CDR2 YYEEEE. This CDR3 region has 14 residues. The CDR3 DNA is TGTGCCAGCAGCCCCCCAGGGGAGGGTTTGGAGCAGTACTTC. Its translation is CASSPPGEGLEQYF.

This chain uses TRBV5-1 with TRBJ2-7; 8 bases line up with TRBD1. Trimming cost V 4 bases and J 3 bases; bases outside gene matches: 6. The CDR3 is 14 residues long. Germline CDR1 is SGHRS and CDR2 is YFSETQ. CDR3 in amino acids: CASSGGQGFYEQYF. CDR3 nucleotide sequence: TGCGCCAGCAGCGGAGGACAGGGCTTCTACGAGCAGTACTTC.

This clonotype appeared a few times. The chain couples TRBV5-1 to TRBJ2-7; D is perhaps TRBD2 (5 bases). CDR3 length: 14 residues. V was trimmed by 4 bases and J by 6 bases, leaving 17 bases between them. CDR1 SGHRS and CDR2 YFSETQ come from the germline V gene. The CDR3, as DNA: TGCGCCAGCAGCGCCTACGGAGCGGCCCTCGAGCAGTACTTC. Encoded protein: CASSAYGAALEQYF.

The rearrangement uses TRBV20-1 and TRBJ2-5, with D perhaps matching TRBD2 (6 bases). Trimming removed 0 bases from V and 7 bases from J, with 18 bases in between. The CDR3 extends over 15 amino acids. Per germline, CDR1 DFQATT and CDR2 SNEGSKA (reference sequence). The DNA of the CDR3 is TGCAGTGCTAGAGATCTAGGGGCGGGGCGATTGACCCAGTACTTC. Residues: CSARDLGAGRLTQYF.

The sample holds one count of this clonotype. This chain links TRBV18 with TRBJ1-2, with a weak D call TRBD1 (5 bases). CDR1 KGHSH and CDR2 LQKENI come from the germline V gene. The CDR3 is 15 residues long. Trimming took 3 bases from V and 6 from J, leaving 17 bases between them. The CDR3 sequence is CASSPVWGRENGYTF. CDR3 in DNA: TGTGCCAGCTCACCCGTGTGGGGCCGGGAAAATGGCTACACCTTC.

The table lists this clonotype with a few counts. This rearrangement joins TRBV4-3 to TRBJ1-2; D may be TRBD1 (5 bases). CDR3 length equals 17 residues. V lost 0 bases and J lost 4, with 18 bases in between. CDR1 is LGHNA, CDR2 YSLEER, per germline. The CDR3 DNA reads as TGCGCCAGCAGCCAAGATCCACAGACCAGGGTGGGCTATGGCTACACCTTC. It is translated as CASSQDPQTRVGYGYTF.

V gene TRBV20-1 combines with J gene TRBJ2-3, with D tentatively TRBD1 or TRBD2 (5 bases each). Per the germline V gene, CDR1 is DFQATT and CDR2 is SNEGSKA (reference sequence). The CDR3 covers 15 residues. The V end lost 6 bases, the J end lost 0 bases, and 16 bases lay between the germline ends. The CDR3 DNA reads TGCAGTGCCCGACGGTCGGGGCCCAGCACAGATACGCAGTATTTT. Translation gives CSARRSGPSTDTQYF.

A few counts support this clonotype. The chain couples TRBV28 to TRBJ2-2, with D possibly matching TRBD1 (6 bases). CDR3 length equals 16 residues. With 3 bases removed from V and 6 bases from J, the gap between germline ends came to 17 bases. Germline V gene lookup returns CDR1 MDHEN and CDR2 SYDVKM. CDR3 in DNA: TGTGCCAGCAGTTTCTTGACAGGACGGTCGGCCGGGGAGCTGTTTTTT. Its protein is CASSFLTGRSAGELFF.

V gene TRBV27 combines with J gene TRBJ1-1, with 7 bases matching TRBD1. Germline loops: CDR1 MNHEY, CDR2 SMNVEV (reference sequence). V gave up 3 bases and J gave up 14 bases; unmatched junction bases: 9. This CDR3 is built from 12 residues. CDR3 sequence (DNA): TGTGCCAGCAGTTTGGGAAGGGGGCGAGTGTTCTTT. It is translated as CASSLGRGRVFF.

This clonotype was observed a few times. The chain uses TRBV7-8 and TRBJ1-4; D may be TRBD1 (5 bases). Germline CDR1 SGHVS, CDR2 FQNEAQ. V dropped 5 bases and J dropped 8 bases, with 18 bases sitting between them. This CDR3 has 15 residues. CDR3 amino acids: CASSGQTRVGEKLFF. CDR3 sequence (DNA): TGTGCCAGCAGCGGACAAACAAGGGTAGGAGAAAAACTGTTTTTT.

The rearrangement joins TRBV21-1 to TRBJ2-7. TRBV21-1 is an annotated pseudogene. The CDR3 is 14 amino acids. The CDR3 DNA reads TGTGCCAGCAGCAACGGCAGGAGCTCCTACGAGCAGTACGTC. It specifies CASSNGRSSYEQYV.

There are a few counts of this clonotype. V and J are TRBV6-1 and TRBJ1-5, with D possibly TRBD1 on 5 matching bases. This CDR3 contains 15 residues. Trimming removed 3 bases at V and 5 bases at J, with 14 bases between. Germline CDR1 MNHNS, CDR2 SASEGT. CDR3 region: CASSEAGTRYQPQHF. In nucleotides, the CDR3 is TGTGCCAGCAGTGAGGCAGGGACCCGATATCAGCCCCAGCATTTT.

This clonotype was observed once. This rearrangement joins TRBV7-8 to TRBJ1-6; D is undetermined. V was shortened by 5 bases and J by 7 bases, with 12 bases between the two germline ends. The germline V gene has CDR1 SGHVS and CDR2 FQNEAQ. The CDR3 spans 14 residues. The CDR3 bases are TGTGCCAGCAGCGGCGGGTATCAGAATTCACCCCTCCACTTT. Translating gives CASSGGYQNSPLHF.

V usage is TRBV5-1 and J usage is TRBJ1-1; the D is unclear. Germline CDR1 is SGHRS and CDR2 is YFSETQ. Between the trimmed V and J ends, which lost 3 bases and 1 base, there was a span of 13 bases. CDR3 length: 15 residues. CDR3 DNA: TGCGCCAGCAGCTGGGAATCGGCAGGGAACACTGAAGCTTTCTTT. Protein product: CASSWESAGNTEAFF.

The chain employs TRBV4-1 and TRBJ2-7; the match to TRBD2 covers 8 bases. CDR1 and CDR2 (germline): MGHRA, YSYEKL. The CDR3 covers 16 residues. V lost 2 bases to trimming and J lost 4 bases; unmatched junction nucleotides: 10. CDR3 DNA sequence: TGCGCCAGCAGCCAACCTCCCAACGGGGGGGATTACGAGCAGTACTTC. This codes for CASSQPPNGGDYEQYF.

The rearrangement links TRBV18 to TRBJ1-5; D unclear. The CDR3 loop spans 15 amino acids. CDR1 KGHSH and CDR2 LQKENI come from the germline V gene. V was pared by 2 bases and J by 0 bases, with 8 bases between. The CDR3 nucleotides are TGTGCCAGCTCACCATACCGGGATAGCAATCAGCCCCAGCATTTT. Translating it yields CASSPYRDSNQPQHF.

The rearrangement joins TRBV6-5 to TRBJ1-2; 10 bases fit TRBD1. V was clipped by 6 bases and J by 4 bases; unmatched bases: 8. Germline values: CDR1 MNHEY, CDR2 SVGAGI. There are 15 residues in the CDR3. The CDR3 DNA is TGTGCCAGCAGCCTCGGGGGGACAGGGGTCTATGGCTACACCTTC. Translation gives CASSLGGTGVYGYTF.

This chain uses TRBV30 with TRBJ1-5; the D is unclear. The CDR3 sequence is 13 residues long. V dropped 2 bases and J dropped 9 bases, with 14 bases sitting between them. Germline CDR1 GTSNPN, CDR2 SVGIG (reference sequence). CDR3 protein: CAWSKVLTAPQHF. CDR3 nucleotide sequence: TGTGCCTGGAGTAAAGTACTTACCGCGCCCCAGCATTTT.

This clonotype was observed a few times. The chain has TRBV6-5 and TRBJ2-4; the D is unclear. Germline V CDR1 and CDR2: MNHEY, SVGAGI. V lost 0 bases and J 1 base, leaving 13 bases between the germline ends. The CDR3 covers 17 residues. In DNA form, the CDR3 reads TGTGCCAGCAGTTACTCGGCAGGTAGCATTGCCAAAAACATTCAGTACTTC. This gives the protein CASSYSAGSIAKNIQYF.

The chain has TRBV5-1 and TRBJ2-5; D perhaps matches TRBD1 (6 bases). The CDR3 covers 13 residues. CDR1 is SGHRS, CDR2 YFSETQ, per germline. Trimming took off 6 bases at V and 4 bases at J, with 13 bases between the two ends. CDR3 nucleotides: TGCGCCAGCACTCCGGCAGGGGCAGAGACCCAGTACTTC. It yields the protein CASTPAGAETQYF.

This clonotype was seen ten or more times. The chain couples TRBV6-5 to TRBJ1-2; 7 nucleotides line up with TRBD1. Germline assignment: CDR1 MNHEY and CDR2 SVGAGI. The CDR3 runs to 14 residues. After removal of 0 bases from V and 2 bases from J, the junction contained 0 bases not matched to a gene. The CDR3 nucleotides are TGTGCCAGCAGTTACTCGACAGGGAACTATGGCTACACCTTC. Translating it yields CASSYSTGNYGYTF.